The 3 T cell receptor beta chains below come from one sample, sequenced in a study of T cell repertoires in cytomegalovirus infection. TCRdb analysed the reads with MiXCR anew, one entry per CDR3 protein. The table shows tens of thousands of distinct CDR3 sequences, with around 49% occurring only once. The antigens these receptors bind are not known. The sample in question was CD8+ T cells from cultured PBMCs, obtained from culture after CMV antigen stimulation. The receptors here all came from a human donor in good health (CMV status not recorded). Some clones in this sample may be carry-over from other donors' samples.

The chain carries TRBV11-2 and TRBJ2-7; D not resolved. The germline V and J ends were trimmed by 5 bases and 0 bases, with 17 bases remaining between them. The V gene's germline CDR1 is SGHAT and CDR2 FQNNGV. There are 16 residues in the CDR3. The CDR3 DNA reads as TGTGCCAGCAGCGTGACCAGACGATATGGCTCCTACGAGCAGTACTTC. This codes for CASSVTRRYGSYEQYF.

This clonotype occurred a few times. V usage is TRBV6-6 and J usage is TRBJ1-5; 9 positions agree with TRBD1. Trimming cost V 4 bases and J 7 bases; bases outside gene matches: 2. Germline CDR1 MNHNY, CDR2 SVGAGI (reference sequence). This CDR3 region has 13 residues. The CDR3 loop reads CASSWDREQPQHF. CDR3 DNA: TGTGCCAGCAGTTGGGACAGGGAACAGCCCCAGCATTTT.

The rearrangement links TRBV9 to TRBJ1-2, with 11 positions matching TRBD1. J was trimmed by 6 bases and V by 0 bases; bases with no gene match: 4. This CDR3 is 15 amino acids long. Germline V CDR1 and CDR2: SGDLS, YYNGEE. CDR3 sequence reads: CASSVGTGGQDGYTF. The CDR3 coding sequence is TGTGCCAGCAGCGTAGGGACAGGGGGCCAGGATGGCTACACCTTC. The full variable domain, its missing parts supplied by reference TRBV9 and TRBJ1-2, is DSGVTQTPKHLITATGQRVTLRCSPRSGDLSVYWYQQSLDQGLQFLIQYYNGEERAKGNILERFSAQQFPDLHSELNLSSLELGDSALYFCASSVGTGGQDGYTFGSGTRLTVV.